A selection of T cell receptor beta chains follows, all from one sample in a study of vaccination and CD4 T cells after COVID-19. From the PCR reads, TCRdb called clonotypes with MiXCR, one entry per CDR3 protein. The repertoire consists of under 15,000 distinct CDR3 sequences, with around three fifths occurring once and the leading ten covering approximately 12%. No antigen has been assigned to these receptors. Sequencing was performed on CD4+ T cells from blood, cultured in vitro. Receptors originate from a human donor who had recovered from COVID-19. Each CDR3 is given with its conserved first and last residue. The D gene is left open where the match is weak. Some rows mark clone size as missing; the rest say once, few, many or name a class of expanded clone.

V gene,D gene,clone size,J gene,CDR3 protein,CDR3 DNA
TRBV19,TRBD1,few,TRBJ1-5,CASRFTGGRNQPQHF,TGTGCCAGTAGGTTTACAGGGGGCAGGAATCAGCCCCAGCATTTT
TRBV28,NA,NA,TRBJ1-4,CASSSPGGRELEKLFF,TGTGCCAGCAGTTCCCCGGGGGGTCGGGAACTCGAAAAACTGTTTTTT
TRBV6-5,NA,NA,TRBJ2-7,CASSLQASYEQYF,TGTGCCAGCAGTTTACAGGCATCCTACGAGCAGTACTTC
TRBV5-1,TRBD1,NA,TRBJ2-3,CASSLYPGQPSTDTQYF,TGCGCCAGCAGCTTGTACCCGGGACAGCCGAGCACAGATACGCAGTATTTT
TRBV20-1,NA,NA,TRBJ2-7,CGAPHPPSGTQSSYEQYF,TGCGGTGCTCCACATCCCCCGTCCGGGACTCAGAGCTCCTACGAGCAGTACTTC
TRBV29-1,NA,NA,TRBJ2-1,CSAGTGTDNEQFF,TGCAGCGCCGGAACCGGGACGGATAATGAGCAGTTCTTC
TRBV28,TRBD2,NA,TRBJ2-2,CASGLAGVAGELFF,TGTGCCAGCGGACTAGCGGGAGTAGCCGGGGAGCTGTTTTTT
TRBV20-1,NA,NA,TRBJ1-2,CSARDLGATSYGYTF,TGCAGTGCTAGAGATCTCGGGGCTACGAGCTATGGCTACACCTTC
TRBV6-1,TRBD2,NA,TRBJ2-1,CASSEAYPSAGGPGEQFF,TGTGCCAGCAGTGAAGCCTACCCTTCGGCGGGAGGGCCGGGTGAGCAGTTCTTC
TRBV20-1,NA,NA,TRBJ2-7,CSAPDRSSYEQYF,TGCAGTGCTCCTGACAGGTCCTCCTACGAGCAGTACTTC
TRBV5-1,TRBD1,NA,TRBJ2-5,CASSFTGGGETQYF,TGCGCCAGCAGCTTTACAGGGGGCGGGGAGACCCAGTACTTC
TRBV12-3/TRBV12-4,NA,few,TRBJ2-5,CASSFTSGLEQETQYF,TGTGCCAGCAGTTTCACCTCGGGACTGGAACAAGAGACCCAGTACTTC
TRBV20-1,NA,few,TRBJ1-2,CSARYQGGYTF,TGCAGTGCTAGATACCAGGGAGGCTACACCTTC
TRBV6-1,NA,NA,TRBJ2-7,CASIERGPMVQYF,TGTGCCAGCATCGAGAGGGGCCCCATGGTGCAGTACTTC
TRBV19,NA,NA,TRBJ2-2,CASMGVRLGGELFF,TGTGCCAGTATGGGGGTCCGTTTAGGCGGGGAGCTGTTTTTT
TRBV14,TRBD1,NA,TRBJ1-2,CASSQDQGGTVYGYGYTF,TGTGCCAGCAGCCAAGATCAGGGGGGGACAGTCTACGGCTATGGCTACACCTTC
TRBV12-3/TRBV12-4,NA,NA,TRBJ1-2,CASTKTSRDGYTF,TGTGCCAGCACCAAGACCTCGAGGGATGGCTACACCTTC